This T cell receptor (beta chain) was identified during a study of blood T cell repertoires in COVID-19. Across the study: The study drew acute and convalescent COVID-19 samples from the United States, Italy and Spain. T cells, B-cell-depleted T cells, or PBMCs provided the cDNA or gDNA that served as material.

Per the study methods: Amplifying reference gene primers gave estimates of nucleated cell counts. Profiling relied on immunoSEQ multiplex PCR, and the TCRdb table lists in-frame clones only, not all of them. The V and J calls and clone size were taken over from that table, and D and trimming were inferred from the DNA. This table holds 150,000 to 200,000 clones, approximately 84% found once. This CDR3 contains 15 residues. The V gene end was trimmed by 2 bases and the J gene end by 2 bases; junction bases not matched to a gene: 2. The germline gives CDR1 GTSNPN, CDR2 SVGIG (reference sequence). The sequence came from a woman older than 75 with acute or convalescent COVID-19. The source material was peripheral blood. The chain joins TRBV30 to TRBJ2-2, with 10 nucleotides matching TRBD2. CDR3 region: CAWSPSGRNTGELFF. CDR3 DNA: TGTGCCTGGAGTCCTAGCGGGAGAAACACCGGGGAGCTGTTTTTT.